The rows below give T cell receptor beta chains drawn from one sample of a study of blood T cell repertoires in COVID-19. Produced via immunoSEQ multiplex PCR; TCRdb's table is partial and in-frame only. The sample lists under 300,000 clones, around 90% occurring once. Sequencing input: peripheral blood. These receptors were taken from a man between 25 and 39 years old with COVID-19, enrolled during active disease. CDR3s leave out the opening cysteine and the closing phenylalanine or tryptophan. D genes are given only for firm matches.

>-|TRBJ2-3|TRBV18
ASSPTDTDTQY
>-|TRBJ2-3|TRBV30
AWSVQYASTDTQY
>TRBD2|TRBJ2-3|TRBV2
ASSEATSGGAGDTQY
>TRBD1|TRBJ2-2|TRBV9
ASSVRQGVNTGELF
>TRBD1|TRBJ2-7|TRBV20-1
SASGRGRAGPQY
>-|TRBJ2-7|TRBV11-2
ASSLDLSRRRAKDEQY
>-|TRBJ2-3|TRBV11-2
ASSLRTASTDTQY
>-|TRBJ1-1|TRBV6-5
ASSTPGGVLEAF
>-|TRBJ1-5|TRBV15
ATSRDLGREKPQH
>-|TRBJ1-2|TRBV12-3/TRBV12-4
ASSFIPSDGYT
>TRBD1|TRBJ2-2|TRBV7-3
ASSQPGGEGGELF
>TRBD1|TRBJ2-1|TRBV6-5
ASAYRGQYNEQF
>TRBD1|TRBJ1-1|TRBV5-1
ASSEWGQTEAF
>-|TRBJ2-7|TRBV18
ASSPPEGGRAYEQY
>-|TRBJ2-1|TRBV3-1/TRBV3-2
ASSSLLGGTSYNEQF
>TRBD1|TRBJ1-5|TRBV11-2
ASSFGTGRNQPQH
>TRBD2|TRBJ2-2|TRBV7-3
ASSRGGARTGELF
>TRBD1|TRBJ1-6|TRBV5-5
ASSMGQGHNSPLH